Listed below are T cell receptor beta chains from one sample, sequenced in a study of shared clonotypes between healthy human individuals. Here immunoSEQ multiplex PCR was the method, and the copy in TCRdb shows in-frame clones only, minus some. The profile shows about 2.2 million clones, around 93% of them singletons. Sequenced material: naive CD8+ T cells from PBMCs. The receptors stem from a man younger than 30 in good health. Some clones in this sample may be carry-over from other donors' samples. Each CDR3 is given with its conserved first and last residue.

j_call v_call cdr3_aa
TRBJ1-2 TRBV10-3 CAISESSRQDYGYTF
TRBJ1-2 TRBV28 CASSLGWGYTF
TRBJ1-3 TRBV28 CASSLLTLGNTIYF
TRBJ1-4 TRBV4-3 CASSQDLAGEGEKLFF
TRBJ2-1 TRBV10-2 CAALPSGSYNEQFF
TRBJ2-2 TRBV6-5 CASSYSNTGELFF
TRBJ2-2 TRBV7-9 CASSPDNHLGTGELFF
TRBJ2-3 TRBV5-1 CASSLAQRLAYDTQYF
TRBJ1-5 TRBV9 CASSVGQGEGQPQHF
TRBJ2-7 TRBV10-2 CASSGRQGHSYEQYF
TRBJ2-7 TRBV19 CASSTPTGYGNEQYF
TRBJ1-1 TRBV4-1 CASSQAPQFEAFF
TRBJ1-5 TRBV4-1 CASSPRDRDSNQPQHF
TRBJ2-7 TRBV5-1 CASSPGTGRTHEQYF
TRBJ1-6 TRBV5-4 CASSTGPASPLHF
TRBJ1-5 TRBV6-1 CASSEAVGTVSNQPQHF
TRBJ1-5 TRBV29-1 CSVGEGDSNQPQHF
TRBJ2-7 TRBV29-1 CSVALSSGPYEQYF
TRBJ2-7 TRBV2 CASSEGAREYAYEQYF
TRBJ2-3 TRBV30 CAWSPGKAPLTDTQYF
TRBJ2-1 TRBV7-2 CASSLVGRSSYNEQFF
TRBJ2-1 TRBV7-9 CASSLVSRNNEQFF
TRBJ1-4 TRBV5-1 CASSSSSPTNEKLFF
TRBJ1-3 TRBV5-1 CASSLSSDPRGGNTIYF
TRBJ2-7 TRBV28 CASSNSHRSYEQYF
TRBJ2-1 TRBV30 CAWSVGGGERFF
TRBJ2-7 TRBV6-5 CASSYGQDSYEQYF
TRBJ2-5 TRBV2 CASSTSPSMVRQETQYF
TRBJ2-5 TRBV6-1 CASSEALRGTRPQETQYF
TRBJ1-2 TRBV7-9 CASSPRDRVAGDYTF
TRBJ2-7 TRBV13 CASSDGTTYEQYF
TRBJ2-5 TRBV7-9 CASSRFTGGEETQYF
TRBJ2-1 TRBV11-1 CASSFPGLREGDNEQFF
TRBJ2-1 TRBV27 CASSEKYNEQFF
TRBJ2-7 TRBV6-1 CASSEALDGGTYEQYF
TRBJ2-4 TRBV30 CAWSLGWQGGENIQYF
TRBJ2-5 TRBV19 CASNNRGQETQYF
TRBJ1-2 TRBV10-2 CATFQGQTNGYTF
TRBJ1-3 TRBV4-3 CASSPNEGSGNTIYF
TRBJ2-7 TRBV5-1 CASSFEPGLAGGSSYEQYF
TRBJ1-5 TRBV19 CASTHRDVYYNQPQHF
TRBJ2-3 TRBV29-1 CSVEHGTEGTDTQYF
TRBJ1-2 TRBV27 CASSLSGEWSGYTF
TRBJ2-7 TRBV4-3 CASSQEGGTGEQYF
TRBJ2-7 TRBV9 CASSVASGSTYEQYF
TRBJ2-2 TRBV5-1 CASSSIGADETPNTGELFF
TRBJ1-5 TRBV28 CASSKGQVPNQPQHF
TRBJ2-3 TRBV5-6 CASSLRLAGGPADTQYF
TRBJ2-2 TRBV2 CASSPQLVPGELFF
TRBJ1-1 TRBV30 CAWRGGARVNTEAFF
TRBJ2-7 TRBV5-1 CASRFGILDSPEADHEQYF
TRBJ2-7 TRBV7-8 CASSGGLGPLGEQYF
TRBJ2-2 TRBV9 CASSVNFGELFF
TRBJ1-2 TRBV4-1 CASRAAGTDGYTF
TRBJ2-7 TRBV27 CASLAPQGEQYF
TRBJ1-1 TRBV4-3 CASSQGTGRRVTEAFF
TRBJ2-3 TRBV4-3 CASSQETKGARDTQYF
TRBJ1-6 TRBV10-3 CAIRDSLNSPLHF